This T cell receptor (beta chain) was obtained from a study of cytomegalovirus exposure and HLA in healthy donors. Study findings and constraints: A reported reduction in N-insertions relative to the roughly 710-donor mean was seen in an Asian-associated ancestry cluster in a later analysis. There were some V segments, including TRBV6-2 and TRBV6-3, excluded as indistinguishable. A later analysis associated 16,951 TCR beta sequences with HLA alleles at a 0.05 false discovery rate.

Turning to this clone: Its cognate antigen is unknown.

The PCR ran on 60 Vbeta and 13 Jbeta primers. Profiling relied on immunoSEQ multiplex PCR, and the TCRdb table lists in-frame clones only, not all of them. The sample shows around 150,000 clones, and less than 3% sits with its ten largest clones. Germline assignment: CDR1 SGHRS and CDR2 YFSETQ. Trimming took off 0 bases at V and 8 bases at J, with 14 bases between the two ends. The length of the CDR3 is 14 residues. Sequencing used PBMCs. The receptor's source is a man aged 35-49 years in good health and CMV-seronegative. The rearrangement joins TRBV5-1 to TRBJ2-5; D remains unclear. This chain's CDR3 is CASSLDLELGTQYF. Written as DNA, the CDR3 is TGCGCCAGCAGCTTGGACTTAGAACTGGGCACCCAGTACTTC.